This TCR beta chain was sequenced for a study of blood T cell repertoires in COVID-19. About the study: Sites in the United States, Italy and Spain provided acute and convalescent COVID-19 samples.

Original methodology: The authors estimated nucleated cell counts from reference gene primer amplification. Libraries were prepared by immunoSEQ multiplex PCR; TCRdb keeps only in-frame clonotypes and omits some of them. V and J calls and clone size are as listed in that table; D and trimming were resolved from the DNA. The sample contains roughly 200,000 clones, about 86% of which appear only once. J was trimmed by 2 bases and V by 11 bases; bases with no gene match: 2. The germline gives CDR1 SEHNR, CDR2 FQNEAQ (reference sequence). The CDR3 is 12 amino acids. The chain is built from TRBV7-9 and TRBJ2-1; 8 bases fit TRBD1. Source material: peripheral blood. This receptor was identified in a man in his fifties with active or convalescent COVID-19. CDR3 sequence (DNA): TGTGCCTCACAGGGGGCCTACAATGAGCAGTTCTTC. Amino acid sequence: CASQGAYNEQFF.